This entry features one TCR beta chain sequence. This CDR3 region has 15 residues. The germline gives CDR1 SNHLY, CDR2 FYNNEI. V was pared by 5 bases and J by 5 bases, with 10 bases of the junction left unmatched. This sample stems from a study of blood T cell repertoires in COVID-19. Study summary: Material from acute and convalescent COVID-19 was sourced from the United States, Italy and Spain. The cDNA or gDNA used as material had been derived from T cells, B-cell-depleted T cells, or PBMCs.

Per the authors' pipeline: Cell counts per sample came from amplifying reference gene primers. Sequencing used immunoSEQ multiplex PCR; TCRdb keeps in-frame clones, though not all of them. D and trimming were read from the DNA, whereas the V and J calls and clone size are those reported in that table. The repertoire holds about 340,000 clones, around four fifths seen once, with 2.5% to 3.5% in the top ten. Sequenced: peripheral blood. The receptor was derived from a man in his thirties or forties with active or convalescent COVID-19. The chain links TRBV2 to TRBJ2-7; 9 nucleotides line up with TRBD1. CDR3 nucleotide sequence: TGTGCCAGCAGTCGGCAGGGACAGGGTATAAACGAGCAGTACTTC. It encodes CASSRQGQGINEQYF.